This T cell receptor (beta chain) was observed in a study of PD-1 blockade in classical Hodgkin lymphoma. Time point defined: cycle 4 day 1 (C4D1), after 6 weeks of nivolumab. Every patient had relapsed following autologous stem cell transplantation, and cohorts differed in brentuximab vedotin exposure. The table came from immunoSEQ multiplex PCR; TCRdb's copy has only in-frame clones and leaves some out. The sample has roughly 19,000 clones, approximately 73% seen once; the top ten hold roughly 20%. Trimming pared 3 bases from V and 8 bases from J, leaving 13 bases between. Germline V gives CDR1 LNHDA, CDR2 SQIVND (reference sequence). The CDR3 has 13 amino acids. This clone came up once.

The chain has TRBV19 and TRBJ1-1, with D possibly matching TRBD1 (6 bases). The receptor comes from a human donor with classical Hodgkin lymphoma. The sequences come from peripheral blood mononuclear cells (PBMCs), collected before the fourth cycle of nivolumab. CDR3 protein: CASSILGGREAFF. The CDR3, as DNA: TGTGCCAGTAGTATTCTTGGGGGCCGGGAAGCTTTCTTT. The full variable domain, its missing parts supplied by reference TRBV19 and TRBJ1-1, is DGGITQSPKYLFRKEGQNVTLSCEQNLNHDAMYWYRQDPGQGLRLIYYSQIVNDFQKGDIAEGYSVSREKKESFPLTVTSAQKNPTAFYLCASSILGGREAFFGQGTRLTVV.